This T cell receptor (beta chain) is drawn from a study of shared clonotypes between healthy human individuals. The wider study: Per donor, three plates held CD4 naive cells, three held CD4 memory, two held CD8 naive and one held CD8 memory.

Investigators divided CD4+ cells into CD45RA+ naive and CD45RA-negative memory subsets. About 30,000 T cell genomes, or approximately 0.2 ug DNA, went into the sorted-subset replicate PCRs. TCRdb's copy holds only in-frame clones and misses some; the assay was immunoSEQ multiplex PCR. This sample has about 1.5 million clones; 95% to 99% occur once, and the top ten carry about 0.42%. The ends were cut back, 6 bases at V and 3 bases at J, with 11 bases in the middle. The CDR3 has 14 amino acids. Germline values: CDR1 MDHEN, CDR2 SYDVKM. This clonotype was obtained from a man aged 25 to 40 in good health. The gene calls are TRBV28 and TRBJ1-4, with D perhaps TRBD1 (5 bases). The material sequenced was naive CD4+ T cells sorted from blood. Sample subset: CD45RA+ positively selected. This chain's CDR3 is CASSGGMANEKLFF. In DNA form, the CDR3 reads TGTGCCAGCAGCGGGGGTATGGCTAATGAAAAACTGTTTTTT.